This section outlines one T cell receptor (beta chain) sequence together with its context. Its antigen is still unknown. No base quality information exists; no much larger clone differs at one position. The sample is drawn from a study of cytomegalovirus exposure and HLA in healthy donors (dated by TCRdb to 2016 to 2017). Looking at the study overall: An earlier analysis of some 620 of the donors reported 276 Gb of sequence data and around 110 million unique TCR beta sequences obtained from about 200 million T cells. An early release that covered more than 550 HLA-typed donors contained approximately 290 gigabases of sequencing data and about 93 million unique TCR sequences. Among the roughly 370 genotyped donors, approximately 76% belonged to the genetic ancestry cluster associated with self-reported Caucasian donors. The study was designed to test whether signatures of past pathogen exposure could be identified by cataloging public T cell receptors. The T cell repertoires of roughly 660 subjects were profiled by immunosequencing and related to cytomegalovirus serostatus. In addition to the first cohort of roughly 700 subjects, a separate validation cohort of 130 or so different subjects was used. High-throughput TCR immunosequencing, statistical association of individual TCRs with disease status, and machine learning were combined to predict cytomegalovirus infection status. In a later analysis, previously published TCR beta repertoires from 600 to 850 donors were re-analyzed and high-resolution HLA genotyping was added so that TCR occurrence patterns could be studied. In the later analysis, no new phenotypic data were used to find candidate immune exposures; instead, reliance was placed on TCR beta sequences and their occurrence across donors. In an earlier analysis of roughly 540 of the donors, high-throughput TCR beta sequencing was used to judge whether each TCR beta V gene segment behaved as functional or pseudogenic. Donor age, sex, ethnicity and CMV serostatus were collected together with the repertoire data. Genome-wide SNP genotypes for about 65% of the roughly 700 donors were used in a later genetic analysis, which treated that subset as a discovery cohort. Every discovery cohort repertoire had been produced on one sequencing platform. HLA typing covered class I and class II loci at four-digit resolution. The number of donors typed differed by locus, with about 629-630 for A, B, C, DRB1 and DQB1, 522 for DQA1, nearly 610 for DPA1, and some 470 for DPB1. About five DR-DQ haplotypes were handled as single units for association and clustering because linkage in the cohort was strong. Among some 400 genotyped donors of the cohort, an average of approximately 200,000 unique TCR beta nucleotide sequences was sequenced per donor, of which about 18% were non-productive.

In total, 630 or so healthy bone marrow donors made up the cohort. At the time of sampling, every cohort member was nominally healthy, though immune exposures that went unrecorded were likely present. The donor tested CMV seropositive and was one of the 289 seropositive cohort members. A peripheral blood sample was collected from each donor, and TCR beta sequencing was performed on peripheral blood mononuclear cells. Genomic DNA was extracted from the blood cell samples with the Qiagen DNeasy Blood Extraction Kit. The CDR3 sequence holds 17 residues, the cysteine and phenylalanine included. The retained sequence is limited to the CDR3, 51 bases, with the frame set at the first base. V loses 7 bases at its end and J loses 1 base; junction bases beyond the gene matches: 11. Looking up the germline V gene (reference sequence) yields CDR1 GTSNPN and CDR2 SVGIG. Here is what the overall study found, with its caveats: A cluster of highly shared sequence variants was judged likely to represent a technical artifact of the sequencing pipeline. Strong co-occurrence of HLA alleles, especially DR and DQ, made assigning TCR associations to individual alleles difficult. In a later analysis, HLA-associated TCR beta chains showed more clonal expansion and lower generation probabilities than non-associated chains that were equally common. According to the authors, the approach could potentially be generalized to other disease states and immunological phenotypes. Correlated functional status among segregating V segments might be attributable to linkage disequilibrium, but an unknown experimental factor could not be ruled out. In a later analysis, several top co-occurrence clusters were reported to appear linked to parvovirus B19, influenza, CMV and Epstein-Barr virus. The cohort was sequenced for TCR beta chains only, and without alpha or paired-chain data the features that could be detected were limited. In a later analysis, the rate of TCR association differed among HLA loci, with DRB1 alleles having the most associated TCRs and HLA-C alleles having the fewest. Specific HLA alleles were associated with 16,951 TCR beta sequences at a false discovery rate of 0.05 in a later analysis. Sequencing depth was assumed to be roughly uniform across donors in the presence/absence analyses, though that assumption may not hold. The study listed 150 to 200 TCR beta chains as associated with cytomegalovirus. Some IMGT-functional V segments, including TRBV6-2 and TRBV6-3, could not be told apart with the 87-base-pair reads, so those segments were excluded. According to a later analysis, most CMV-associated TCR beta chains appeared to be HLA-restricted, and the HLA associations seemed to be driven largely by CMV exposure. Cytomegalovirus status was reported to be diagnosed by the classifier with high specificity and sensitivity in both the original and validation cohorts. Because some donors lacked HLA typing at each locus, the association tests relied only on the typed subset. Most TCR sequences were observed very rarely across donors, whereas some public TCRs were present in many individuals. A further reported finding was that TCR beta sequences accurately predicted the HLA-A and HLA-B alleles for most subjects in the first cohort. For the cohort, immune exposure information was limited to CMV serostatus. Over 15 rarely observed V segments, including chromosome 9 orphons, were excluded from the earlier analysis of several hundred of the donors because counts were too low. In an earlier analysis of 587 of the donors, most TCR beta V segments appeared in productive rearrangements about 90% or about 30% of the time, broadly matching IMGT annotations. Compared with the roughly 670-donor mean, donors in an Asian-associated ancestry cluster had fewer N-insertions in productive TCRs, according to a later genetic analysis. In vitro tests confirmed that a few of the cytomegalovirus-associated TCR beta chains recognize cytomegalovirus antigens. In a later genetic analysis, a missense DCLRE1C variant was associated with V-gene and J-gene trimming of TCR beta chains, and the association was replicated in an independent cohort.

The library was produced with the immunoSEQ multiplex PCR assay. For the multiplex PCR, a mixture combining 60 forward primers for TCR Vbeta segments and 13 reverse primers for TCR Jbeta segments was used. The CDR3 region of rearranged TCR beta genes was amplified from genomic DNA with a multiplex PCR assay. Amplified TCR beta libraries were sequenced as 87-base-pair reads on the Illumina HiSeq System. The source study handled its data this way. Across the 670 or so repertoires, a later analysis counted roughly 84 million unique TCR beta chains, roughly 11 million of which were shared by at least two donors. To remove PCR and sequencing errors, raw reads were error-corrected and collapsed into unique sequences using a nearest-neighbor algorithm that merged closely related sequences. V, D and J gene segments were assigned by aligning CDR3 sequences to IMGT reference sequences. For a sequence to be retained, at least a six-nucleotide match to both a V gene segment and a J gene segment was required. Rearrangements were classified as productive when the CDR3 lacked stop codons and remained in frame with V and J, and all other rearrangements were classified as non-productive. Following IMGT convention, CDR3 was defined as the stretch from the second conserved V-encoded cysteine to the conserved J-encoded phenylalanine. In an earlier analysis of more than 550 of the donors, sequences lacking an unambiguous match to a single V gene segment were excluded. An earlier analysis of 500 to 700 of the donors classified V segments as functional when productive rearrangements were above 56.7% and as segregating when the standard deviation between donors was above 5%. A statistical classification framework was developed to diagnose cytomegalovirus status using the catalog of TCR beta chain sequences. In a later analysis, V and J genes were assigned by comparing TCR nucleotide sequences against IMGT/GENE-DB human TR gene sequences. In a later analysis, CDR3 sequences and most-parsimonious VDJ recombination scenarios were assigned using the TCRdist pipeline. A later analysis defined each TCR beta chain by its CDR3 amino acid sequence plus V-gene family, and excluded reads lacking a unique V-gene family. As a way to deal with suspected cross-contamination and a sequencing artifact, a later analysis dropped under 600 nucleotide sequences that were highly shared and had low generation probability. A later analysis calculated a clonal expansion index for each public chain from normalized within-repertoire ranks of inferred template counts. Generation probabilities in a later analysis came from a VDJ recombination model fitted to out-of-frame rearrangements, and those results were checked against IGoR. Hypergeometric tests were used in a later analysis to score TCR-TCR, TCR-HLA and TCR-CMV co-occurrence, with a repertoire-size bias correction applied to the TCR pairs. To estimate false discovery rates, a later analysis permuted the HLA or CMV assignments 20 times. In a later analysis, co-occurring TCRs were grouped using DBSCAN, and TCRdist sequence similarity was added for clustering within HLA-allele-positive subsets. Repertoires with fewer than 30,000 or more than 120,000 public chains, plus five repertoires with anomalous nucleotide sharing, were excluded from co-occurrence clustering. TCRdb mirrors the immuneACCESS table, restricted to in-frame sequences. Some clones are absent from its copies; in checked studies, under half trace to an unresolved V gene, and the reason for the others is unknown. That table supplies the V and J calls and clone size; D and trimming were determined from the DNA. In all, the sample holds 150,000 to 200,000 clones, and about four fifths of those were seen once. The ten largest make up roughly 0.4% of the sample.

The V gene is TRBV30 and the J gene is TRBJ2-3, and 13 junction bases match TRBD2. The sample was PBMCs. This receptor was obtained from a male donor in good health and CMV-seropositive. The CDR3 loop reads CAFLRTSGRVGTDTQYF. The DNA sequence is given as TGTGCCTTCCTTCGGACTAGCGGGAGAGTTGGCACAGATACGCAGTATTTT.